This entry lists 17 T cell receptor beta chains sequenced from one sample in a study of T cell responses to AZD1222 COVID-19 vaccine. Only in-frame clones appear in the TCRdb table, and some are missing; sequencing was by immunoSEQ multiplex PCR. This sample has 200,000 or so clones, with around 89% found just once. The sample consisted of peripheral blood, taken on day 0 of AZD1222 vaccination. The receptors were gathered from an adult in good health.

The CDR3 sequence: CASSQDTGFSSGANVLTF. In DNA form, the CDR3 reads TGTGCCAGCAGCCAAGATACAGGGTTCTCCTCTGGGGCCAACGTCCTGACTTTC. V usage is TRBV4-2 and J usage is TRBJ2-6; possibly TRBD1 for D (6 bases). Looked up from germline, CDR1 is LGHNA and CDR2 is YNFKEQ. Deletions cut 0 bases from V and 0 bases from J, with 12 bases between. The CDR3 runs to 18 residues.

The chain uses TRBV18 and TRBJ2-1, with D uncertain. This CDR3 comprises 13 residues. Germline CDR1 is KGHSH and CDR2 is LQKENI. With 3 bases removed from V and 6 bases from J, the gap between germline ends came to 9 bases. As DNA, the CDR3 is TGTGCCAGCTCACCGCCCTACTCCAATGAGCAGTTCTTC. This translates into CASSPPYSNEQFF.

The gene calls are TRBV28 and TRBJ1-6, with D perhaps TRBD1 (5 bases). The CDR3 runs to 17 residues. Trimming shortened V by 7 bases and J by 0 bases, and 16 bases separated the two germline ends. The germline CDR1 and CDR2 sequences are MDHEN and SYDVKM. The CDR3 bases are TGTGCCAGCACCCTCAGGTCAGGGAGCTCCTATAATTCACCCCTCCACTTT. This translates into CASTLRSGSSYNSPLHF. The entire variable domain, with the rest obtained from reference TRBV28 and TRBJ1-6, is as follows: DVKVTQSSRYLVKRTGEKVFLECVQDMDHENMFWYRQDPGLGLRLIYFSYDVKMKEKGDIPEGYSVSREKKERFSLILESASTNQTSMYLCASTLRSGSSYNSPLHFGNGTRLTVT.

V is TRBV5-4 and J is TRBJ2-5; perhaps D is TRBD1 or TRBD2 (5 bases each). CDR3 size: 14 residues. Trimming took 5 bases from V and 5 from J, leaving 16 bases between them. Germline V CDR1 and CDR2: SGHNT, YYREEE (reference sequence). The CDR3 bases are TGTGCCAGCAGACAAGGGACCCGGAGGGAGACCCAGTACTTC. Translated: CASRQGTRRETQYF.

The sample holds one count of this clone. The chain couples TRBV2 to TRBJ2-1, with a possible D match to TRBD2 (5 bases). There are 14 residues in the CDR3. CDR1 and CDR2 (germline): SNHLY, FYNNEI. Trimming pared 4 bases from V and 6 bases from J, leaving 13 bases between. CDR3 region: CASSGGSEGNEQFF. CDR3 nucleotide sequence: TGTGCCAGCAGTGGAGGGTCTGAGGGCAATGAGCAGTTCTTC.

This clone was observed once. This rearrangement joins TRBV28 to TRBJ1-6; 7 nucleotides align to TRBD1. The CDR3 is 15 amino acids. In germline, CDR1 is MDHEN, CDR2 SYDVKM. V was pared by 4 bases and J by 14 bases, with 14 bases of the junction left unmatched. DNA of the CDR3: TGTGCCAGCAGTTACGCCGGGACAGAACCGAAAACCCTCCACTTT. Its translation: CASSYAGTEPKTLHF.

This clone was seen a single time. The sample has other DNA sequences that encode this CDR3 too. The rearrangement joins TRBV5-1 to TRBJ2-2, with no clear D. The CDR3 spans 14 residues. V shed 0 bases and J shed 0 bases, with 3 bases lying between them. Germline CDR1 and CDR2: SGHRS and YFSETQ. This chain's CDR3 is CASSLGTNTGELFF. CDR3 bases: TGCGCCAGCAGCTTGGGTACGAACACCGGGGAGCTGTTTTTT.

V usage is TRBV7-9 and J usage is TRBJ2-3, with TRBD2 identical over 7 bases. CDR3 length: 16 residues. Germline trimming cut 7 bases from V and 1 base from J; bases unmatched to any gene: 11. Germline values: CDR1 SEHNR, CDR2 FQNEAQ (reference sequence). CDR3 nucleotides: TGTGCCAGCACCCTAGGGAACGGGAGGCGCACAGATACGCAGTATTTT. Protein: CASTLGNGRRTDTQYF.

The chain uses TRBV10-3 and TRBJ1-5, with 8 nucleotides matching TRBD1. Trimming at V came to 3 bases and at J to 2 bases, leaving 12 bases not matched to a gene. Looked up from germline, CDR1 is ENHRY and CDR2 is SYGVKD. This CDR3 region has 18 residues. The CDR3 reads CAISEGTGEERGNQPQHF. The CDR3 DNA is TGTGCCATCAGTGAAGGGACAGGCGAAGAACGTGGCAATCAGCCCCAGCATTTT.

The chain links TRBV5-1 to TRBJ2-3; 14 bases map to TRBD2. V trimming: 4 bases; J trimming: 0 bases; junction bases outside the gene matches: 7. CDR1 is SGHRS, CDR2 YFSETQ, per germline. The CDR3 totals 18 residues. The CDR3 bases are TGCGCCAGCAGCCAAGGACTAGCGGGAGGTTATAGCACAGATACGCAGTATTTT. It translates to CASSQGLAGGYSTDTQYF.

The chain joins TRBV6-2 or TRBV6-3 to TRBJ2-3; D is possibly TRBD1 or TRBD2 (5 bases each). The CDR3 is 17 amino acids. Germline loops: CDR1 MNHEY, CDR2 SVGEGT. V was pared by 4 bases and J by 1 base, with 18 bases between. CDR3 amino acids: CASSSRDAGSGTDTQYF. In DNA form, the CDR3 reads TGTGCCAGCAGTTCCCGGGACGCAGGCTCTGGCACAGATACGCAGTATTTT.

The V call is TRBV19, the J call TRBJ1-3, with D perhaps matching TRBD1 (6 bases). In germline, CDR1 is LNHDA, CDR2 SQIVND (reference sequence). V was cut by 6 bases and J by 0 bases, with 18 bases left in between. This CDR3 comprises 17 residues. CDR3 bases: TGTGCCAGTAGGGACAGCGACAGCCTCTCCTCTGGAAACACCATATATTTT. Translated: CASRDSDSLSSGNTIYF.

This rearrangement joins TRBV5-6 to TRBJ2-7, with D tentatively TRBD1 (6 bases). Germline assignment: CDR1 SGHDT and CDR2 YYEEEE. With 0 bases removed from V and 5 bases from J, the gap between germline ends came to 9 bases. This CDR3 has 13 residues. CDR3 nucleotides: TGTGCCAGCAGCTTGGGGGGGCCGAACGAGCAGTACTTC. Encoded protein: CASSLGGPNEQYF.

CDR3 sequence reads: CASSLRQVRQETQYF. DNA for the CDR3: TGTGCCAGCAGTCTTCGACAGGTGAGGCAAGAGACCCAGTACTTC. The genes are TRBV3-1 (or the pseudogene TRBV3-2) and TRBJ2-5; tentative D call: TRBD1 (6 bases). Trimming took 6 bases from V and 2 from J, leaving 16 bases between them. The CDR3 totals 15 residues. The germline CDR1 and CDR2 sequences are LGHDT and YNNKEL (reference sequence).

V gene TRBV18 combines with J gene TRBJ2-2; D is undetermined. CDR1 KGHSH and CDR2 LQKENI come from the germline V gene. The CDR3 length is 13 residues. V lost 4 bases and J 2 bases, leaving 5 bases between the germline ends. CDR3 loop: CASSLLNTGELFF. The CDR3 coding sequence is TGTGCCAGCTCACTTCTTAACACCGGGGAGCTGTTTTTT.

This chain links TRBV18 with TRBJ2-5; no firm D call. The CDR3 contains 13 residues. The germline V and J ends were trimmed by 10 bases and 3 bases, with 15 bases remaining between them. Germline V gene sequence: CDR1 KGHSH, CDR2 LQKENI. In DNA form, the CDR3 reads TGTGCCACGTCCCCCCCTGGAGAAGAGACCCAGTACTTC. Amino acids: CATSPPGEETQYF. The full variable domain, completed using reference TRBV18 and TRBJ2-5, is NAGVMQNPRHLVRRRGQEARLRCSPMKGHSHVYWYRQLPEEGLKFMVYLQKENIIDESGMPKERFSAEFPKEGPSILRIQQVVRGDSAAYFCATSPPGEETQYFGPGTRLLVL.

The chain combines TRBV5-4 with TRBJ1-2, with D unresolved. In germline, CDR1 is SGHNT, CDR2 YYREEE (reference sequence). The V and J ends lost 0 bases and 2 bases respectively, with 8 bases between them. This CDR3 is 14 amino acids long. The chain's CDR3 is CASSLGYSNYGYTF. DNA for the CDR3: TGTGCCAGCAGCTTGGGATATTCGAACTATGGCTACACCTTC.